Listed here are 22 T cell receptor beta chains from one sample, sequenced in a study of blood T cell repertoires in COVID-19. Profiling relied on immunoSEQ multiplex PCR, and the TCRdb table lists in-frame clones only, not all of them. The data contain about 34,000 clones, about nine tenths of them singletons. Sequencing was done on a sample of peripheral blood. Receptors were obtained from a human donor with active COVID-19. The donor label of this sample is uncertain.

This rearrangement joins TRBV2 to TRBJ1-3; D ambiguous. CDR1 is SNHLY, CDR2 FYNNEI, per germline. The V gene lost 6 bases and the J gene lost 0 bases, with 9 bases spanning the gap. The CDR3 covers 14 residues. The DNA of the CDR3 is TGTGCCAGCAGAACAGAGAGCTCTGGAAACACCATATATTTT. This encodes CASRTESSGNTIYF.

The genes are TRBV5-1 and TRBJ1-4; D perhaps matches TRBD1 (5 bases). V lost 5 bases to trimming and J lost 0 bases, with 11 bases between them. The CDR3 has 15 amino acids. The V gene's germline CDR1 is SGHRS and CDR2 YFSETQ. The CDR3 spells CASRQAIATNEKLFF. The CDR3 DNA reads as TGCGCCAGCAGACAGGCTATTGCAACTAATGAAAAACTGTTTTTT.

V gene TRBV27 combines with J gene TRBJ1-4; maybe TRBD1 (6 bases). Germline V gene lookup returns CDR1 MNHEY and CDR2 SMNVEV (reference sequence). This CDR3 has 15 amino acids. Trimming left V 6 bases short and J 8 bases short, with 19 bases between. The CDR3 DNA is TGTGCCAGCAGCGTAGGACAGAGAAGAAGGGAAAAACTGTTTTTT. It translates to CASSVGQRRREKLFF.

The chain has TRBV6-5 and TRBJ2-7; D unclear. This CDR3 comprises 14 residues. In germline, CDR1 is MNHEY, CDR2 SVGAGI. The V end was cut by 10 bases, the J end by 2 bases, with 18 bases between. The CDR3 nucleotides are TGTGCCACCAGAGTAAACTTCAATCCCTACGAGCAGTACTTC. Protein product: CATRVNFNPYEQYF.

V gene TRBV6-5 combines with J gene TRBJ2-7; a weak D match, TRBD1 (5 bases). CDR1 and CDR2 (germline): MNHEY, SVGAGI. This CDR3 has 14 residues. V was trimmed by 5 bases and J by 3 bases, leaving 14 bases between them. CDR3: CASSRKGWGYEQYF. The CDR3, as DNA: TGTGCCAGCAGTAGAAAGGGGTGGGGCTACGAGCAGTACTTC.

This clone has only a few counts. V usage is TRBV6-5 and J usage is TRBJ2-7; D is possibly TRBD1 (5 bases). CDR1 is MNHEY, CDR2 SVGAGI, per germline. The V and J ends lost 8 bases and 3 bases respectively, with 11 bases between them. This CDR3 has 12 amino acids. As DNA, the CDR3 is TGTGCCAGCGGCCCCAGGGTCTACGAGCAGTACTTC. It is translated as CASGPRVYEQYF.

This clone was seen a handful of times. The chain combines TRBV4-2 with TRBJ2-7, with TRBD1 matching over 7 bases. V was pared by 0 bases and J by 5 bases, with 10 bases of the junction left unmatched. This CDR3 is built from 16 residues. Germline V CDR1 and CDR2: LGHNA, YNFKEQ. The CDR3 loop is CASSQDRSGGSHEQYF. DNA for the CDR3: TGTGCCAGCAGCCAAGATCGCTCAGGGGGTAGCCACGAGCAGTACTTC.

V gene TRBV5-5 combines with J gene TRBJ2-3; TRBD2 matches at 8 bases. This CDR3 is built from 16 residues. Germline CDR1 reads SGHKS; CDR2 reads YYEKEE (reference sequence). J gave up 3 bases and V 3 bases, and 9 bases lay outside the gene matches. The CDR3 DNA reads as TGTGCCAGCAGCTCTTTCGGGGGGGCCGTAACAGATACGCAGTATTTT. This gives the protein CASSSFGGAVTDTQYF.

The chain couples TRBV9 to TRBJ2-1; 8 positions match TRBD2. V was pared by 0 bases and J by 2 bases, with 19 bases of the junction left unmatched. Germline-derived CDR1 and CDR2 are SGDLS and YYNGEE. The CDR3 has 21 residues. Written as DNA, the CDR3 is TGTGCCAGCAGCGTAGGGAGGTCCCTACGGTTAGCGGGGAATACCTACAATGAGCAGTTCTTC. Encoded protein: CASSVGRSLRLAGNTYNEQFF.

The chain joins TRBV4-1 to TRBJ1-1; D is ambiguous. CDR1 is MGHRA and CDR2 is YSYEKL in the germline V gene. CDR3 size: 14 residues. With 1 base removed from V and 1 base from J, the gap between germline ends came to 7 bases. CDR3 sequence (DNA): TGCGCCAGCAGCCAAGTTCGCGCGAACACTGAAGCTTTCTTT. Its translation: CASSQVRANTEAFF.

The chain has TRBV19 and TRBJ2-7; possible D gene TRBD1, 6 bases. The length of the CDR3 is 14 residues. V was clipped by 6 bases and J by 2 bases, with 14 bases between them. Germline assignment: CDR1 LNHDA and CDR2 SQIVND (reference sequence). The CDR3 nucleotides read TGTGCCAGTAGCCCTCTCCGACAGGCCTACGAGCAGTACTTC. Translation: CASSPLRQAYEQYF.

The chain employs TRBV7-3 and TRBJ2-6; 8 nucleotides match TRBD1. J lost 0 bases, V lost 5 bases, and 6 bases had no gene match. Germline V CDR1 and CDR2: SGHTA, FQGTGA. The CDR3 spans 17 residues. CDR3 bases: TGTGCCAGCAGCATGTCCGGGACAGGCTCTGGGGCCAACGTCCTGACTTTC. Protein product: CASSMSGTGSGANVLTF.

The V call is TRBV6-4, the J call TRBJ2-3; TRBD2 agrees at 14 bases. The V gene's germline CDR1 is MRHNA and CDR2 SNTAGT. J lost 4 bases, V lost 0 bases, and 0 bases had no gene match. This CDR3 is built from 16 residues. This CDR3 is CASSDSTSGGADTQYF. CDR3 DNA sequence: TGTGCCAGCAGTGACTCGACTAGCGGGGGGGCAGATACGCAGTATTTT.

The chain combines TRBV11-2 with TRBJ2-2; D not certain. This CDR3 contains 13 residues. V was clipped by 1 base and J by 8 bases, with 8 bases between them. CDR1 is SGHAT, CDR2 FQNNGV, per germline. The CDR3: CASSLVSVGELFF. The CDR3 DNA is TGTGCCAGCAGCTTAGTATCGGTGGGGGAGCTGTTTTTT.

The V gene is TRBV9, the J gene TRBJ2-5, with 8 bases lining up with TRBD1. The V gene's germline CDR1 is SGDLS and CDR2 YYNGEE. J gave up 5 bases and V 2 bases, and 5 bases lay outside the gene matches. The CDR3 contains 14 residues. Here the CDR3 DNA reads TGTGCCAGCAGCGTCGGACAGGGATGGGAGACCCAGTACTTC. Protein: CASSVGQGWETQYF.

The rearrangement links TRBV6-5 to TRBJ1-1; 8 bases are a match to TRBD1. V trimming: 6 bases; J trimming: 4 bases; junction bases outside the gene matches: 7. The CDR3 runs 14 residues. Germline V CDR1 and CDR2: MNHEY, SVGAGI. In nucleotides, the CDR3 is TGTGCCAGCAGCCTGACAGGGGATGGCACTGAAGCTTTCTTT. It translates to CASSLTGDGTEAFF.

The V and J genes are TRBV6-2 or TRBV6-3 and TRBJ2-1, with D perhaps TRBD2 (7 bases). The germline gives CDR1 MNHEY, CDR2 SVGEGT. Trimming cost V 4 bases and J 6 bases, with 34 bases left between them. This CDR3 is 21 amino acids long. CDR3 loop: CASSSGGVWSRGPAGSNEQFF. CDR3 in DNA: TGTGCCAGCAGTTCGGGCGGGGTCTGGTCGCGGGGGCCAGCTGGTTCCAATGAGCAGTTCTTC.

This clone was recorded once. The chain uses TRBV6-5 and TRBJ2-1, with 8 bases lining up with TRBD1. The CDR3 has 13 residues. V shed 11 bases, J shed 1 base, and the junction held 4 bases outside the gene matches. Germline CDR1 reads MNHEY; CDR2 reads SVGAGI. The CDR3 DNA follows: TGTGCCGGACGGACAGGGTCCTACAATGAGCAGTTCTTC. This codes for CAGRTGSYNEQFF.

The chain employs TRBV4-2 and TRBJ1-4; D perhaps matches TRBD1 (5 bases). V dropped 4 bases and J dropped 2 bases, with 20 bases sitting between them. CDR1 is LGHNA, CDR2 YNFKEQ, per germline. CDR3 length: 18 residues. CDR3 in amino acids: CASSPQGAGFMTNEKLFF. The CDR3, as DNA: TGTGCCAGCAGCCCTCAGGGCGCCGGGTTTATGACTAATGAAAAACTGTTTTTT.

This clone came up a few times. The chain carries TRBV2 and TRBJ1-5, with a tentative D call TRBD1 (5 bases). Germline lookup yields CDR1 SNHLY and CDR2 FYNNEI. This CDR3 region has 16 residues. V lost 3 bases to trimming and J lost 2 bases, with 14 bases between them. The CDR3 is CASSDNTGNRNQPQHF. The CDR3 DNA is TGTGCCAGCAGTGACAACACAGGTAACCGCAATCAGCCCCAGCATTTT.

The chain combines TRBV15 with TRBJ2-3; 9 bases line up with TRBD2. This CDR3 region has 16 residues. The ends lost 3 bases at V and 4 bases at J; junction bases unmatched: 8. The germline V gene encodes CDR1 LNHNV and CDR2 YYDKDF (reference sequence). The CDR3 loop reads CATSRDRGLASDTQYF. Here the CDR3 DNA reads TGTGCCACCAGCAGGGATAGGGGACTAGCCTCAGATACGCAGTATTTT.

CDR3 coding DNA: TGTGCCAGCAGCGTTCCCGCCGCTAGCGGGGGGGCCGACACCGGGGAGCTGTTTTTT. This codes for CASSVPAASGGADTGELFF. The chain recombines TRBV9 with TRBJ2-2; 12 bases line up with TRBD2. This CDR3 spans 19 amino acids. V was pared by 2 bases and J by 3 bases, with 11 bases of the junction left unmatched. CDR1 SGDLS and CDR2 YYNGEE come from the germline V gene.